This T cell receptor (beta chain) was obtained from a study of blood T cell repertoires in COVID-19 (dated by TCRdb to 2018 to 2020). Study-level background: Samples covering the acute and convalescent phases of COVID-19 were provided by collaborators in the United States, Italy and Spain. The prospective study material was composed of cDNA or gDNA derived from T cells, B-cell-depleted T cells, or PBMCs. A freely available public database, intended as a resource for researchers studying the immune response to SARS-CoV-2, is where the repertoires were released. HLA class I and class II types, where available, came from metadata supplied by the sample provider rather than from assay-based typing. The samples were drawn from two sources: the first 160 participants of the ongoing ImmuneRACE study, and 950 to 1,500 subjects contributed by 6 global collaborators. Deeply sampled blood TCRbeta repertoires from subjects exposed to, actively infected with, or recovered from COVID-19 were included in the dataset. Nearly every sample came with metadata listing a de-identified subject ID, COVID-19 status, age in years and sex. What the authors observed across the whole study: How much clinical and demographic metadata was included differed by source and by participant, and the metadata was provided uncurated.

This clone has a handful of counts. Its cognate antigen has yet to be identified. The sample holds no much larger clone one base away, and base qualities are not on file. The immunoSEQ Assay, a bias-controlled multiplex PCR, was used to amplify TCRbeta CDR3 regions from genomic DNA. From the authors' description of their analysis: The number of nucleated cells in each sample was estimated by amplification of reference gene primers within the assay. To quantify the absolute abundance of each unique TCRbeta CDR3 rearrangement, sequence reads were collapsed and filtered. Productive Simpson clonality was computed per sample as the square root of Simpson's diversity index over productive rearrangements. Here the immuneACCESS table is served through TCRdb, limited to in-frame sequences with V and J called. Missing clones are a known gap in these copies; in checked studies unresolved V genes cover under half, and the rest lacks a known reason. That table furnishes V, J and clone size, whereas the DNA furnished D and trimming. The sample table holds approximately 85,000 clones, of which around 90% were seen once. Around 0.96% of the sample lies in the top ten.

The junction shows trimming of 5 bases on V and 2 bases on J, plus 13 bases between the germline ends. From the cysteine up to the phenylalanine, the CDR3 has a length of 14 residues. The entry retains the CDR3 DNA only, 42 bases that are in frame from base 1. The germline V gene (reference sequence) provides CDR1 SEHNR and CDR2 FQNEAQ. The collaborating institutions used their own protocols to collect whole blood in K2EDTA tubes. For TCRbeta analysis, collaborators shipped samples as frozen whole blood, isolated PBMCs, or DNA extracted from either of those sample types. This TCR came from a woman aged 45-60 years in a cohort sampled during active COVID-19. This chain joins TRBV7-9 to TRBJ2-7; the D gene is perhaps TRBD1, from 6 matching bases. The sample consisted of peripheral blood. CDR3 loop: CASSLVGQAYEQYF. The sequence in DNA is TGTGCCAGCAGCCTAGTGGGACAAGCCTACGAGCAGTACTTC.